This T cell receptor beta chain was profiled in a study of blood T cell repertoires in COVID-19. The V and J ends lost 6 bases and 7 bases, in that order; junction bases with no gene match: 8. The CDR3 is 15 amino acids. Germline assignment: CDR1 MNHEY and CDR2 SMNVEV (reference sequence). Assay: immunoSEQ multiplex PCR; the TCRdb copy retains only in-frame clones and omits some. The table records under 350,000 clones, 86% of them present only once. This rearrangement joins TRBV27 to TRBJ1-4, with TRBD1 identical over 10 bases. This receptor was taken from a woman younger than 30 who had recovered from COVID-19. Sequenced input: PBMCs or T cells enriched from blood (not recorded which). The CDR3 sequence: CASRGTGDLAEKLFF. The DNA for the CDR3 is TGTGCCAGCAGGGGGACAGGGGACCTCGCTGAAAAACTGTTTTTT.